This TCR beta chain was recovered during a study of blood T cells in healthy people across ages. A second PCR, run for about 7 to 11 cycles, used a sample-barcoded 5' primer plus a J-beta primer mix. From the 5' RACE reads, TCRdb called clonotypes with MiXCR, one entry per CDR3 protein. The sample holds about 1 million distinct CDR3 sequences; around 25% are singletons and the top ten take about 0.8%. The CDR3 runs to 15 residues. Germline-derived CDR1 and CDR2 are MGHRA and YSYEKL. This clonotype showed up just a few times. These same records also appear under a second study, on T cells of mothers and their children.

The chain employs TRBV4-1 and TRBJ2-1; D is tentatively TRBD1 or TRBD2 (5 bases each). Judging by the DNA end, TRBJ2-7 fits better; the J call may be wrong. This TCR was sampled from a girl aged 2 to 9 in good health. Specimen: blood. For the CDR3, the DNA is TGCGCCAGCAGCCAAGAGGGGACGGACTCCTACGAGCAGTACTTC. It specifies CASSQEGTDSYEQYF.